A selection of T cell receptor beta chains follows, all from one sample in a study of CD8+ T cells in alopecia areata. Some clones are missing from TCRdb's copy, which holds only in-frame ones; the method was immunoSEQ multiplex PCR. The top ten hold approximately 8.4% of the sample, which has approximately 18,000 clones, about 60% seen once. The source material was skin, sampled at week 4, from a patient treated with tofacitinib. These receptors were obtained from a human donor with alopecia areata. Each CDR3 is given with its conserved first and last residue. D genes are given only for firm matches. Only part of the rows carry a size: once, few, many, or a class if the clone is expanded.

j_call | d_call | clone_size | v_call | cdr3_length | cdr3_aa | cdr3_nt
TRBJ1-6 | - | - | TRBV6-5 | 15 | CASAQDLLYNSPLHF | TGTGCCAGCGCCCAGGACTTACTCTATAATTCACCCCTCCACTTT
TRBJ1-1 | - | once | TRBV7-8 | 19 | CASSLWLRRRGGDATEAFF | TGTGCCAGCAGCTTATGGCTTCGTCGCAGGGGCGGAGACGCCACTGAAGCTTTCTTT
TRBJ1-1 | - | - | TRBV7-9 | 13 | CASSLAVAGEAFF | TGTGCCAGCAGCTTAGCGGTCGCCGGCGAAGCTTTCTTT
TRBJ2-3 | - | - | TRBV6-5 | 14 | CASSLRGLRDTQYF | TGTGCCAGCAGTTTACGTGGACTTAGAGATACGCAGTATTTT
TRBJ1-1 | TRBD1 | - | TRBV5-4 | 15 | CASSLTGDGNTEAFF | TGTGCCAGCAGCTTGACAGGGGACGGGAACACTGAAGCTTTCTTT
TRBJ1-2 | TRBD1 | - | TRBV5-6 | 14 | CASSTGDSNYGYTF | TGTGCCAGCAGCACCGGGGACAGTAACTATGGCTACACCTTC
TRBJ2-3 | - | - | TRBV27 | 16 | CASSLAVGTPTDTQYF | TGTGCCAGCAGTTTGGCGGTCGGGACACCCACAGATACGCAGTATTTT
TRBJ2-2 | TRBD2 | few | TRBV6-7 | 17 | CASTDRASGGNTGELFF | TGTGCCAGCACCGACAGGGCTAGCGGGGGGAACACCGGGGAGCTGTTTTTT
TRBJ2-5 | - | - | TRBV18 | 13 | CASSPLQEETQYF | TGTGCCAGCTCACCACTTCAGGAAGAGACCCAGTACTTC
TRBJ2-1 | - | - | TRBV5-6 | 15 | CASSSGAGYKDEQFF | TGTGCCAGCAGCTCGGGGGCGGGGTATAAGGATGAGCAGTTCTTC
TRBJ2-1 | - | - | TRBV5-1 | 13 | CASSLQGGDEQFF | TGCGCCAGCAGCTTACAGGGAGGTGATGAGCAGTTCTTC
TRBJ2-3 | - | - | TRBV29-1 | 15 | CSVRYLRDTTDTQYF | TGCAGCGTTCGATACCTCCGGGACACCACAGATACGCAGTATTTT
TRBJ1-3 | - | - | TRBV18 | 13 | CASSPSSEDTIYF | TGTGCCAGCTCACCAAGTAGTGAGGACACCATATATTTT
TRBJ1-2 | - | - | TRBV2 | 14 | CASSEGLPRYGYTF | TGTGCCAGCAGTGAAGGACTTCCTAGGTATGGCTACACCTTC
TRBJ1-1 | - | once | TRBV2 | 14 | CASRRAFMNTEAFF | TGTGCCAGCAGGAGAGCGTTCATGAACACTGAAGCTTTCTTT
TRBJ1-2 | - | - | TRBV29-1 | 14 | CSVEVTEQVYGYTF | TGCAGCGTTGAAGTAACAGAACAAGTCTATGGCTACACCTTC
TRBJ1-1 | - | - | TRBV6-5 | 13 | CASTRGGYTEAFF | TGTGCCAGCACGAGGGGCGGATACACTGAAGCTTTCTTT
TRBJ2-7 | - | - | TRBV7-8 | 12 | CASSLNLYEQYF | TGTGCCAGCAGCCTCAACCTTTACGAGCAGTACTTC
TRBJ2-7 | TRBD2 | - | TRBV6-4 | 17 | CASSDQKGPGGAGEQYF | TGTGCCAGCAGTGACCAGAAAGGGCCCGGGGGGGCCGGCGAGCAGTACTTC
TRBJ2-3 | TRBD1 | - | TRBV6-5 | 15 | CASSYGQGAPDTQYF | TGTGCCAGCAGTTACGGGCAGGGGGCACCAGATACGCAGTATTTT
TRBJ2-3 | - | - | TRBV27 | 14 | CASSLSGLGDTQYF | TGTGCCAGCAGTTTATCCGGTTTAGGGGATACGCAGTATTTT
TRBJ2-1 | TRBD2 | - | TRBV7-3 | 18 | CASRAGLADSSSYNEQFF | TGTGCCAGCAGAGCGGGACTAGCGGATTCGAGCTCCTACAATGAGCAGTTCTTC
TRBJ2-1 | TRBD2 | - | TRBV2 | 16 | CASSPLRAGAYNEQFF | TGTGCCAGCAGCCCATTAAGAGCGGGGGCCTACAATGAGCAGTTCTTC
TRBJ2-7 | - | - | TRBV4-3 | 15 | CASSRSLGDSYEQYF | TGCGCCAGCAGCCGAAGTTTAGGGGACTCCTACGAGCAGTACTTC
TRBJ2-5 | TRBD2 | - | TRBV10-3 | 16 | CAISDGLEHSQETQYF | TGTGCCATCAGTGATGGACTAGAACACTCTCAAGAGACCCAGTACTTC
TRBJ2-1 | TRBD2 | - | TRBV5-1 | 16 | CASSSRAGASYNEQFF | TGCGCCAGCAGTTCCAGAGCGGGGGCCTCCTACAATGAGCAGTTCTTC
TRBJ1-5 | - | - | TRBV10-3 | 15 | CAISAWGRGNQPQHF | TGTGCCATCAGTGCATGGGGCAGGGGCAATCAGCCCCAGCATTTT
TRBJ2-1 | - | few | TRBV4-3 | 16 | CASSQVRLLTYNEQFF | TGCGCCAGCAGCCAGGTCCGCTTACTTACCTACAATGAGCAGTTCTTC
TRBJ2-5 | - | few | TRBV13 | 15 | CASSLAQVYQETQYF | TGTGCCAGCAGCTTAGCCCAGGTGTACCAAGAGACCCAGTACTTC
TRBJ1-2 | TRBD1 | - | TRBV6-5 | 13 | CASSYDRDGGYTF | TGTGCCAGCAGTTACGACAGGGATGGTGGCTACACCTTC
TRBJ1-6 | - | - | TRBV15 | 12 | CATSSENSPLHF | TGTGCCACCAGCAGCGAGAATTCACCCCTCCACTTT
TRBJ1-1 | - | - | TRBV9 | 13 | CASSVVMGAEAFF | TGTGCCAGCAGCGTAGTCATGGGGGCTGAAGCTTTCTTT
TRBJ2-1 | TRBD2 | - | TRBV28 | 16 | CASSFPTGGRDNEQFF | TGTGCCAGCAGTTTTCCAACGGGGGGGAGGGACAATGAGCAGTTCTTC
TRBJ1-2 | - | few | TRBV6-1 | 13 | CASSQQGNYGYTF | TGTGCCAGCAGCCAACAGGGAAACTATGGCTACACCTTC
TRBJ2-7 | TRBD1 | - | TRBV27 | 17 | CASSPMPSYRGRYEQYF | TGTGCCAGCAGTCCGATGCCCTCTTACAGGGGCAGATACGAGCAGTACTTC
TRBJ1-5 | - | - | TRBV2 | 13 | CASSGTLNQPQHF | TGTGCCAGCAGTGGGACTCTAAATCAGCCCCAGCATTTT
TRBJ2-2 | TRBD1 | - | TRBV2 | 15 | CARGTGGESTGELFF | TGTGCCAGAGGAACAGGGGGCGAGAGCACCGGGGAGCTGTTTTTT
TRBJ2-7 | - | - | TRBV6-6 | 13 | CASSRQAGPEQYF | TGTGCCAGCAGCCGACAGGCGGGTCCCGAGCAGTACTTC
TRBJ1-1 | TRBD1 | - | TRBV7-2 | 13 | CASSPRDRETTFF | TGTGCCAGCAGCCCCCGGGACAGGGAGACGACTTTCTTT
TRBJ2-7 | - | - | TRBV19 | 14 | CASSEPEGLPEQYF | TGTGCCAGTAGTGAACCCGAGGGGCTACCAGAGCAGTACTTC
TRBJ1-5 | - | - | TRBV5-1 | 15 | CASSLGSGSNQPQHF | TGCGCCAGCAGCTTGGGGTCCGGTAGCAATCAGCCCCAGCATTTT
TRBJ2-1 | - | few | TRBV7-2 | 15 | CASSRGQSSYNEQFF | TGTGCCAGCAGCCGAGGACAGAGCTCCTACAATGAGCAGTTCTTC
TRBJ1-1 | TRBD1 | - | TRBV5-6 | 16 | CASSFFLRQGALLAFF | TGTGCCAGCAGCTTCTTTCTCAGACAGGGGGCGTTGCTAGCTTTCTTT
TRBJ2-7 | TRBD1 | few | TRBV6-1 | 14 | CASSVTGGSYEQYF | TGTGCCAGCAGTGTTACAGGGGGCTCCTACGAGCAGTACTTC
TRBJ2-7 | - | - | TRBV7-2 | 14 | CASSLSGTRSGRYF | TGTGCCAGCAGCTTATCCGGGACACGATCGGGGCGGTACTTC
TRBJ1-1 | TRBD1 | - | TRBV5-1 | 15 | CASSVRQGRYTEAFF | TGCGCCAGCAGCGTTCGACAGGGGCGATACACTGAAGCTTTCTTT
TRBJ2-2 | - | once | TRBV9 | 16 | CASSPRTGQNTGELFF | TGTGCCAGCAGCCCGCGGACCGGACAAAACACCGGGGAGCTGTTTTTT
TRBJ2-5 | TRBD1 | medium-sized | TRBV7-2 | 14 | CASSLGGQGQNQYF | TGTGCCAGCAGCTTAGGAGGACAGGGGCAGAACCAGTACTTC
TRBJ2-7 | TRBD1 | - | TRBV6-1 | 12 | CASSFTGAEQYF | TGTGCCAGCAGTTTTACAGGGGCCGAGCAGTACTTC
TRBJ1-1 | - | few | TRBV2 | 14 | CASSDLQGYTEAFF | TGTGCCAGCAGTGACCTCCAGGGATACACTGAAGCTTTCTTT
TRBJ2-5 | - | - | TRBV2 | 17 | CASSVVFRGTLKETQYF | TGTGCCAGCAGTGTTGTCTTCCGCGGGACACTAAAAGAGACCCAGTACTTC
TRBJ1-4 | - | - | TRBV28 | 14 | CASSTQGRGEKLFF | TGTGCCAGCAGTACCCAGGGTAGGGGAGAAAAACTGTTTTTT
TRBJ1-4 | - | - | TRBV5-6 | 13 | CASSLPTNEKLFF | TGTGCCAGCAGCCTCCCAACTAATGAAAAACTGTTTTTT
TRBJ2-1 | TRBD2 | - | TRBV7-8 | 18 | CASSSERGGGALYGEQFF | TGTGCCAGCAGCTCCGAACGGGGCGGGGGGGCCCTTTACGGTGAGCAGTTCTTC
TRBJ2-1 | TRBD2 | - | TRBV7-8 | 18 | CASSSRTSGVDSYNEQFF | TGTGCCAGCAGCTCCAGGACTAGCGGGGTTGACTCCTACAATGAGCAGTTCTTC
TRBJ2-7 | - | - | TRBV7-2 | 14 | CASSLDVGVYEQYF | TGTGCCAGCAGCTTAGATGTAGGTGTCTACGAGCAGTACTTC